The clone carrying this T cell receptor beta chain has just a few counts. Its antigen remains unidentified. This sample was included in a study of T cell repertoires in cytomegalovirus infection. Study as a whole: An indication of both CMV infection and matching HLA type came from public TCR beta signatures.

TCRdb processed the reads anew with MiXCR; each CDR3 protein has one entry. Here the sample spans about 360,000 distinct CDR3 sequences, 15% to 20% being singletons. Study results and caveats: There were HLA-C-restricted CMV-specific TCR beta clonotypes dominating the ex vivo response.

The sequenced sample consisted of PBMCs. This sequence originates from a human donor in good health (CMV status not recorded). Some clones in this sample may be carry-over from other donors' samples.

The CDR3 sequence is CASISNRGRGSNTEAFF. The CDR3 region has the DNA TGTGCCAGCATATCCAATCGGGGCAGGGGATCGAACACTGAAGCTTTCTTT. The J gene is TRBJ1-1, the V gene TRBV6-2 or TRBV6-3, with a weak D call TRBD1 (6 bases). V gave up 7 bases and J gave up 1 base, with 22 bases separating them. The germline CDR1 and CDR2 sequences are MNHEY and SVGEGT. The CDR3 is 17 residues long.